Presented here are 25 T cell receptor beta chains from one specimen sequenced in a study of spatial heterogeneity in lung cancer. Time point described: sample taken at primary tumor resection. Tumor, nontumor lung or frozen PBMC supplied whole RNA, sequenced without sorting. Each CDR3 protein gets one entry after TCRdb re-called the 5' RACE reads with MiXCR. The sample has roughly 40,000 distinct CDR3 sequences, approximately 6.8% seen once. The sample here was PBMCs, taken at surgery. The receptor source for this set is a female donor with early-stage non-small cell lung cancer.

This clonotype has at least ten counts. The rearrangement joins TRBV9 to TRBJ2-4; TRBD2 might be the D (5 bases). The CDR3 consists of 15 residues. Per the germline V gene, CDR1 is SGDLS and CDR2 is YYNGEE. The ends were cut back, 3 bases at V and 1 base at J, with 11 bases in the middle. DNA for the CDR3: TGTGCCAGCAGCGCCGGGGTGGGGGCCAAAAACATTCAGTACTTC. It yields the protein CASSAGVGAKNIQYF.

This chain connects TRBV11-3 to TRBJ2-1; TRBD1 matches at 8 bases. J lost 8 bases, V lost 5 bases, and 8 bases had no gene match. Germline assignment: CDR1 SGHNT and CDR2 YENEEA. The CDR3 loop spans 14 amino acids. CDR3 nucleotides: TGTGCCAGCAGCCGATATCAGGGGGCGTATGAGCAGTTCTTC. Its protein product is CASSRYQGAYEQFF.

Ten or more counts support this clonotype. The genes are TRBV4-2 and TRBJ2-1; D not resolved. CDR3 size: 14 residues. Germline V lookup: CDR1 LGHNA, CDR2 YNFKEQ. V gave up 3 bases and J gave up 9 bases, with 15 bases separating them. The CDR3 protein is CASSQNRLAFEQFF. The CDR3 region has the DNA TGTGCCAGCAGCCAGAACCGATTAGCATTTGAGCAGTTCTTC.

This clonotype was picked up many times. The chain carries TRBV7-2 and TRBJ2-1; possibly TRBD1 for D (5 bases). This CDR3 contains 15 residues. The germline V gene has CDR1 SGHTA and CDR2 FQGNSA. The V gene lost 4 bases and the J gene lost 0 bases, with 10 bases spanning the gap. The CDR3 is CASSSLRGSYNEQFF. In nucleotides, the CDR3 is TGTGCCAGCAGCTCCCTAAGGGGCTCCTACAATGAGCAGTTCTTC.

This clonotype occurred a few times. V usage is TRBV6-2 or TRBV6-3 and J usage is TRBJ2-3, with D possibly being TRBD1 (6 bases). This CDR3 spans 15 amino acids. V was trimmed by 8 bases and J by 1 base, leaving 16 bases between them. Per germline, CDR1 MNHEY and CDR2 SVGEGT. In DNA, the CDR3 is TGTGCCAGCGAGCAAGTTTCAGGGGGCACAGATACGCAGTATTTT. Translated, it gives CASEQVSGGTDTQYF.

This clonotype was found many times. The chain couples TRBV5-8 to TRBJ2-1; D not certain. The CDR3 loop spans 15 amino acids. Trimming removed 6 bases at V and 0 bases at J, with 13 bases between. The germline V gene has CDR1 SGHTS and CDR2 YDEGEE. CDR3 amino acids: CASTARPSSYNEQFF. CDR3 in DNA: TGTGCCAGCACCGCGAGACCGTCCTCCTACAATGAGCAGTTCTTC.

The table lists this clonotype with many counts. This rearrangement joins TRBV7-9 to TRBJ2-1; D may match TRBD1 or TRBD2 (5 bases each). V lost 6 bases and J 0 bases, leaving 18 bases between the germline ends. CDR1 is SEHNR, CDR2 FQNEAQ, per germline (reference sequence). CDR3 length equals 17 residues. CDR3 sequence reads: CASSRTGRLVSYNEQFF. The CDR3 nucleotides read TGTGCCAGCAGTCGGACGGGACGGTTGGTCTCCTACAATGAGCAGTTCTTC.

This clonotype was picked up many times. The V gene is TRBV24-1, the J gene TRBJ2-2; possible D gene TRBD1, 6 bases. The germline V gene encodes CDR1 KGHDR and CDR2 SFDVKD. Trimming took 4 bases from V and 3 from J, leaving 11 bases between them. The CDR3 runs to 15 residues. The CDR3 region has the DNA TGTGCCACCAGTGAGGCGACAGGCTACACCGGGGAGCTGTTTTTT. It specifies CATSEATGYTGELFF.

This clonotype was detected many times. The chain joins TRBV27 to TRBJ1-1, with 7 bases that match TRBD1. The CDR3 totals 14 residues. From germline, CDR1 is MNHEY and CDR2 SMNVEV (reference sequence). Trimming took 4 bases from V and 4 from J; bases not matched to a gene: 6. Here the CDR3 DNA reads TGTGCCAGCAGTTACCAACCAGGGGGCACTGAAGCTTTCTTT. Amino acids: CASSYQPGGTEAFF.

The chain has TRBV4-2 and TRBJ1-2; D not resolved. Germline V CDR1 and CDR2: LGHNA, YNFKEQ. V was clipped by 0 bases and J by 3 bases, with 11 bases between them. The CDR3 consists of 15 residues. The CDR3: CASSQEQGQYYGYTF. The DNA for the CDR3 is TGTGCCAGCAGCCAAGAACAAGGGCAGTACTATGGCTACACCTTC.

This sequence joins TRBV28 and TRBJ2-2; no clear D gene. CDR1 and CDR2 from the germline V gene are MDHEN and SYDVKM. The V end was cut by 6 bases, the J end by 5 bases, with 13 bases between. CDR3 length: 14 residues. CDR3 amino acids: CASSLIQATGELFF. For the CDR3, the DNA is TGTGCCAGCAGCCTCATACAAGCTACCGGGGAGCTGTTTTTT.

This clonotype was found many times. The chain couples TRBV9 to TRBJ2-1, with 11 bases that match TRBD2. The CDR3 length is 18 residues. V was pared by 0 bases and J by 9 bases, with 14 bases of the junction left unmatched. Looked up from germline, CDR1 is SGDLS and CDR2 is YYNGEE. CDR3 region: CASSVATEGLADMAEQFF. CDR3 sequence (DNA): TGTGCCAGCAGCGTAGCTACAGAGGGACTAGCGGATATGGCTGAGCAGTTCTTC.

Many counts were recorded for this clonotype. The J gene is TRBJ2-2, the V gene TRBV29-1; D is unclear. CDR3 length equals 14 residues. Germline V gene sequence: CDR1 SQVTM, CDR2 ANQGSEA. Trimming pared 4 bases from V and 4 bases from J, leaving 13 bases between. This CDR3 is CSVGPSWSTGELFF. The CDR3 DNA sequence: TGCAGCGTTGGCCCATCATGGTCCACCGGGGAGCTGTTTTTT.

The V and J genes are TRBV6-5 and TRBJ1-1; D might be TRBD1 (5 bases). The CDR3 runs 17 residues. V was cut by 6 bases and J by 5 bases, with 25 bases left in between. The germline V gene has CDR1 MNHEY and CDR2 SVGAGI. CDR3: CASSPGGQGESRTEAFF. In DNA form, the CDR3 reads TGTGCCAGCAGCCCGGGCGGGCAGGGCGAATCGAGGACTGAAGCTTTCTTT.

This clonotype appeared many times. The J gene is TRBJ2-1, the V gene TRBV7-2; 7 bases match TRBD1. After removal of 5 bases from V and 2 bases from J, the junction contained 3 bases not matched to a gene. The CDR3 consists of 14 residues. Looked up from germline, CDR1 is SGHTA and CDR2 is FQGNSA. The CDR3 loop is CASSRTGTYNEQFF. CDR3 in DNA: TGTGCCAGCAGCAGGACAGGAACCTACAATGAGCAGTTCTTC.

The chain combines TRBV12-3 or TRBV12-4 with TRBJ1-1; a weak D match, TRBD1 (6 bases). Trimming removed 0 bases from V and 4 bases from J, with 12 bases in between. The CDR3 totals 15 residues. CDR3 coding DNA: TGTGCCAGCAGTTTAGCGGTACAGGGTTCCACTGAAGCTTTCTTT. Its translation: CASSLAVQGSTEAFF.

This clonotype was observed many times. This chain uses TRBV7-2 with TRBJ2-3; D gene uncertain. Trimming took off 6 bases at V and 0 bases at J, with 1 base between the two ends. Germline CDR1 reads SGHTA; CDR2 reads FQGNSA. The CDR3 is 11 amino acids. In DNA form, the CDR3 reads TGTGCCAGCAGTAGCACAGATACGCAGTATTTT. Its translation is CASSSTDTQYF.

This clonotype was recorded many times. This sequence joins TRBV12-3 or TRBV12-4 and TRBJ2-2; 7 positions match TRBD1. With 5 bases clipped from V and 7 bases from J, the junction kept 1 base outside the gene matches. CDR3 size: 12 residues. Here the CDR3 DNA reads TGTGCCAGCAGTCGGGACAGCGGGGAGCTGTTTTTT. Translating it yields CASSRDSGELFF.

The CDR3 bases are TGCAGTGCCAAAAAAGATCGGGTCACTGAAGCTTTCTTT. Translated, it gives CSAKKDRVTEAFF. The chain joins TRBV20-1 to TRBJ1-1, with D uncertain. The germline CDR1 and CDR2 sequences are DFQATT and SNEGSKA (reference sequence). V lost 6 bases to trimming and J lost 4 bases, with 15 bases between them. The CDR3 length is 13 residues.

V is TRBV4-2 and J is TRBJ2-7, with TRBD1 as a possible D gene (5 bases). The CDR3 runs to 12 residues. Trimming left V 2 bases short and J 6 bases short, with 8 bases between. Germline V gene lookup returns CDR1 LGHNA and CDR2 YNFKEQ. The CDR3: CASSQQGFEQYF. CDR3 sequence (DNA): TGTGCCAGCAGCCAACAGGGCTTCGAGCAGTACTTC.

At least ten counts were recorded for this clonotype. The chain combines TRBV7-2 with TRBJ2-7; D is possibly TRBD2 (6 bases). Germline assignment: CDR1 SGHTA and CDR2 FQGNSA. Trimming took off 5 bases at V and 5 bases at J, with 16 bases between the two ends. This CDR3 region has 14 residues. CDR3 sequence: CASSQPGEQHEQYF. For the CDR3, the DNA is TGTGCCAGCAGCCAGCCGGGAGAACAACACGAGCAGTACTTC.

This clonotype was recorded many times. The V call is TRBV6-5, the J call TRBJ1-3; D unresolved. Germline loops: CDR1 MNHEY, CDR2 SVGAGI. Between the trimmed V and J ends, which lost 2 bases and 0 bases, there was a span of 8 bases. The length of the CDR3 is 15 residues. CDR3 residues: CASSYQSGSGNTIYF. CDR3 coding DNA: TGTGCCAGCAGTTACCAGAGCGGCTCTGGAAACACCATATATTTT.

In its sample, this clonotype was seen many times. The J gene is TRBJ2-3, the V gene TRBV12-3 or TRBV12-4, with TRBD2 matching over 9 bases. The length of the CDR3 is 14 residues. J gave up 0 bases and V 5 bases, and 0 bases lay outside the gene matches. The CDR3 DNA reads TGTGCCAGCAGTACTAGCGGGAGCACAGATACGCAGTATTTT. Protein product: CASSTSGSTDTQYF.

This clonotype showed up many times. The chain combines TRBV6-2 or TRBV6-3 with TRBJ1-5; D remains ambiguous. Germline lookup yields CDR1 MNHEY and CDR2 SVGEGT. V was pared by 0 bases and J by 0 bases, with 9 bases between. The length of the CDR3 is 16 residues. For the CDR3, the DNA is TGTGCCAGCAGTTACTCCCTAAGCCTTAGCAATCAGCCCCAGCATTTT. Translating gives CASSYSLSLSNQPQHF.

Ten or more counts support this clonotype. The chain is built from TRBV18 and TRBJ1-1; 7 bases map to TRBD1. The germline gives CDR1 KGHSH, CDR2 LQKENI. This CDR3 region has 16 residues. The trim removed 3 bases at V and 4 bases at J, leaving 11 bases unmatched. The CDR3 bases are TGTGCCAGCTCACCGAAGCACCAGGGGGGCGTCACTGAAGCTTTCTTT. Protein product: CASSPKHQGGVTEAFF.